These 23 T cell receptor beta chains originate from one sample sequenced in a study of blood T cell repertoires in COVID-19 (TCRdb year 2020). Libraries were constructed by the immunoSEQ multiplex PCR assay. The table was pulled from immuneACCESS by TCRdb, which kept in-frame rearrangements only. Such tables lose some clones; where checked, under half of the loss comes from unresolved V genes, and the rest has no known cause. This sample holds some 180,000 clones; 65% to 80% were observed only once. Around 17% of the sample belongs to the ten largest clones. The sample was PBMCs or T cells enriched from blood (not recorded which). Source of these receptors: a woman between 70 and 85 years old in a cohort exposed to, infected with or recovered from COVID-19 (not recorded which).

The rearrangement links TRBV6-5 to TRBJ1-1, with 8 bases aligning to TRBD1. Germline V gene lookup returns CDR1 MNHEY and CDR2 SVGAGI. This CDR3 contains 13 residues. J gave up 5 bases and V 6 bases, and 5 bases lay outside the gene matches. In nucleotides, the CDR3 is TGTGCCAGCAGCGGACAGGGAAAGACTGAAGCTTTCTTT. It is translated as CASSGQGKTEAFF.

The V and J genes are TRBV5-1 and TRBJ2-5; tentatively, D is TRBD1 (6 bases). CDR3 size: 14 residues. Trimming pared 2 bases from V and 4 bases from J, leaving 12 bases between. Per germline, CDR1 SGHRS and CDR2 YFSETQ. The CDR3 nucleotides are TGCGCCAGCAGCTTACAACAGGGCGGAGAGACCCAGTACTTC. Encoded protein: CASSLQQGGETQYF.

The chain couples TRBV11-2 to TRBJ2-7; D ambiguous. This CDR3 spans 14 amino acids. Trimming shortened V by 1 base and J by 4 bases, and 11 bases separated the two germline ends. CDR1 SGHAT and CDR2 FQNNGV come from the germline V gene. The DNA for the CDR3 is TGTGCCAGCAGCTTAGGAGCGTACCATTACGAGCAGTACTTC. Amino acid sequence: CASSLGAYHYEQYF.

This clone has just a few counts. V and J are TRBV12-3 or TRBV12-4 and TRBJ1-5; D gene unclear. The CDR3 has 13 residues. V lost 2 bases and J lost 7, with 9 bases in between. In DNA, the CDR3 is TGTGCCAGCAGTTTATTAGAGGGCCAGCCCCAGCATTTT. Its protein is CASSLLEGQPQHF.

CDR3 in DNA: TGCGCCAGCAGCCCGGACAGTTACGACACTGAAGCTTTCTTT. As protein: CASSPDSYDTEAFF. The J gene is TRBJ1-1, the V gene TRBV5-1; perhaps TRBD1 as D (6 bases). Trimming shortened V by 4 bases and J by 3 bases, and 13 bases separated the two germline ends. Germline V gene lookup returns CDR1 SGHRS and CDR2 YFSETQ. The CDR3 has 14 amino acids.

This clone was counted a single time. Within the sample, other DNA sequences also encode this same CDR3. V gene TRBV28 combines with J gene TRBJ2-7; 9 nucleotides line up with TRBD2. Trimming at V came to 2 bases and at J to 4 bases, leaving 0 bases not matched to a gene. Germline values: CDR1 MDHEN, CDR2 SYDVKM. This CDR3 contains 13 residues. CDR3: CASSLLAGYEQYF. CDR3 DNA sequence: TGTGCCAGCAGTTTACTAGCGGGATACGAGCAGTACTTC.

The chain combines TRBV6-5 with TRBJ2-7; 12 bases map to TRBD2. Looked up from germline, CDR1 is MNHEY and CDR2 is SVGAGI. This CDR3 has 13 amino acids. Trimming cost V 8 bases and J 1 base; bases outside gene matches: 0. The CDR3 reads CASGLAGSYEQYF. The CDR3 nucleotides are TGTGCCAGCGGACTAGCGGGATCCTACGAGCAGTACTTC.

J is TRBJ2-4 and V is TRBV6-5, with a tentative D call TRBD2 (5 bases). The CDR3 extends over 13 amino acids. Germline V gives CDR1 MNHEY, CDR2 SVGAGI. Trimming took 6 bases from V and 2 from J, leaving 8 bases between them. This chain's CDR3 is CASSRGPKNIQYF. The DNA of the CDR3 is TGTGCCAGCAGCCGAGGGCCCAAAAACATTCAGTACTTC.

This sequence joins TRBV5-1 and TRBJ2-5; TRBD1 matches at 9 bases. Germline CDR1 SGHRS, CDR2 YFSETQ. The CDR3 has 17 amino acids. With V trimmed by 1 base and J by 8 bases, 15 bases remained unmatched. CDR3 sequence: CASSLTPGTGLMGTQYF. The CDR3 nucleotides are TGCGCCAGCAGCTTGACGCCGGGGACAGGGCTGATGGGTACCCAGTACTTC.

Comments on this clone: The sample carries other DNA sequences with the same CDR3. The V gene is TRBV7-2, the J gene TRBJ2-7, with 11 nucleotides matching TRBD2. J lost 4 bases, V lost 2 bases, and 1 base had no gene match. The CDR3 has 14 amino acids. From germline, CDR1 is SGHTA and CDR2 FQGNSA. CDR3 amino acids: CASSLTSGSYEQYF. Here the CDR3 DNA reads TGTGCCAGCAGCTTAACTAGCGGGAGTTACGAGCAGTACTTC.

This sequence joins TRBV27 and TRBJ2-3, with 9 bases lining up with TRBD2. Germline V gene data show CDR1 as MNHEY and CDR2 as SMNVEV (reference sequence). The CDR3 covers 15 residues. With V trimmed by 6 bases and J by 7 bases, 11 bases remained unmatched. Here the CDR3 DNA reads TGTGCCAGCAGGTCGAGCGGGAGGACTTTGAATACGCAGTATTTT. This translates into CASRSSGRTLNTQYF.

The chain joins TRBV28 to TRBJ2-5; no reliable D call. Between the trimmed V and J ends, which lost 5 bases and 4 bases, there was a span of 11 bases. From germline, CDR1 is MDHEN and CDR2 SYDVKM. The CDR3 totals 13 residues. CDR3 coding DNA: TGTGCCAGCAGTCCCCCCGGAGTAGAGACCCAGTACTTC. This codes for CASSPPGVETQYF.

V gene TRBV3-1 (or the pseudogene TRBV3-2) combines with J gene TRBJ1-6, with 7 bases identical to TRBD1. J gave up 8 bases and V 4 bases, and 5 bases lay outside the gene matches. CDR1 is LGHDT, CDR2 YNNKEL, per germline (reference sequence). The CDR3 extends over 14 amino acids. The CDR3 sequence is CASSPRQGYSPLHF. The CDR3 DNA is TGTGCCAGCAGCCCCCGACAGGGCTATTCACCCCTCCACTTT.

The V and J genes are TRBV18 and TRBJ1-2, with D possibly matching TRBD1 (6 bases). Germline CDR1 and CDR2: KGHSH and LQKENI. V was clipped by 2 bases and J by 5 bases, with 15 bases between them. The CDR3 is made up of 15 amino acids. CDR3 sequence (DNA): TGTGCCAGCTCACCAGCAGGGGAACTCCCATATGGCTACACCTTC. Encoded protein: CASSPAGELPYGYTF.

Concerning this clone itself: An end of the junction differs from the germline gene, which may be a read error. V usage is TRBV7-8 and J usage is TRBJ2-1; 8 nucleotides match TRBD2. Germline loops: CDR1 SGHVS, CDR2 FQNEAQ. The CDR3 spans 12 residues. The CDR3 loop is CASSRGGSGSLF. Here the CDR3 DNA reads TGTGCCAGCAGCCGCGGGGGGAGCGGGAGCCTCTTC.

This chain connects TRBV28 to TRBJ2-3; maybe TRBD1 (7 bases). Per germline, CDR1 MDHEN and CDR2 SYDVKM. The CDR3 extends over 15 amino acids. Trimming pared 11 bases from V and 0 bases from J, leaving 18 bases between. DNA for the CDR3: TGTGCCGCAACAGGGGTGCGGGGCAGCACAGATACGCAGTATTTT. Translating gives CAATGVRGSTDTQYF. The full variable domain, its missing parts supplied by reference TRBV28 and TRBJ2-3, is DVKVTQSSRYLVKRTGEKVFLECVQDMDHENMFWYRQDPGLGLRLIYFSYDVKMKEKGDIPEGYSVSREKKERFSLILESASTNQTSMYLCAATGVRGSTDTQYFGPGTRLTVL.

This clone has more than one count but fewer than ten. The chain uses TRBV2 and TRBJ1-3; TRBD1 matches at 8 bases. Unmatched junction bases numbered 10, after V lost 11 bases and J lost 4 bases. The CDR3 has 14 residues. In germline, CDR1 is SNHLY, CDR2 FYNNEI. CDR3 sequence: CASQGAGAGNTIYF. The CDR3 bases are TGTGCCTCGCAGGGGGCAGGGGCAGGAAACACCATATATTTT.

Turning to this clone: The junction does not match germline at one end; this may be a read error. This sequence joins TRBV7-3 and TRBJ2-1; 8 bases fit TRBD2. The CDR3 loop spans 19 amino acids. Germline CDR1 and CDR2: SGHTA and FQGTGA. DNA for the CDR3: TGTGCCAGCAGCTCTCACGTGACACTACGACTAGCGAAGACCCGCGAGCAATTCTTC. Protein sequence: CASSSHVTLRLAKTREQFF.

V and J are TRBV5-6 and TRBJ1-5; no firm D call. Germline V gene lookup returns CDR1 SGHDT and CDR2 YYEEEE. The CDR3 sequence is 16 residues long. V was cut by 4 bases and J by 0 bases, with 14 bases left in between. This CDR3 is CASSAGSPDSNQPQHF. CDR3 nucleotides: TGTGCCAGCAGCGCCGGGAGTCCCGATAGCAATCAGCCCCAGCATTTT.

This chain's CDR3 is CASSYRGSEQYF. DNA for the CDR3: TGTGCCAGCAGCTACAGGGGAAGCGAGCAGTACTTC. V is TRBV7-9 and J is TRBJ2-7, with 7 bases fitting TRBD1. The germline CDR1 and CDR2 sequences are SEHNR and FQNEAQ (reference sequence). The CDR3 contains 12 residues. The V gene end was trimmed by 4 bases and the J gene end by 6 bases; junction bases not matched to a gene: 3.

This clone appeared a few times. In DNA form, the CDR3 reads TGTGCCAGCAGCCGGGGTTCCTCCGGGGAGCTGTTTTTT. Its translation is CASSRGSSGELFF. This sequence joins TRBV7-3 and TRBJ2-2; tentatively, D is TRBD2 (5 bases). This CDR3 is 13 amino acids long. Germline V lookup: CDR1 SGHTA, CDR2 FQGTGA. Deletions cut 5 bases from V and 6 bases from J, with 10 bases between.

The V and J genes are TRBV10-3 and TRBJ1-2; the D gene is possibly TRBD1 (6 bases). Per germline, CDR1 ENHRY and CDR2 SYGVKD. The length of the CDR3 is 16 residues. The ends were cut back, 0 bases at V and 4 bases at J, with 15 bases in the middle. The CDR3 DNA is TGTGCCATCAGTGAGTCGACCGGGGGGGCTACCTATGGCTACACCTTC. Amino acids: CAISESTGGATYGYTF.

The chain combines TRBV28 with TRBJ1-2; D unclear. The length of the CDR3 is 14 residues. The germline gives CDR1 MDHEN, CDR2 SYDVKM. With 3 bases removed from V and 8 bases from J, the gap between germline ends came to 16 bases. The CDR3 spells CASSLTFRGGGYTF. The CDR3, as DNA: TGTGCCAGCAGTTTGACCTTCCGGGGAGGCGGCTACACCTTC.